This TCR beta chain was recovered during a study of OX40 agonist ivuxolimab in advanced cancers. Study in general: Partial response was recorded in three patients: one hepatocellular carcinoma and two cutaneous melanoma cases.

V dropped 6 bases and J dropped 6; count of bases not matched to a gene: 10. Germline loops: CDR1 SGHDT, CDR2 YYEEEE. The CDR3 is made up of 15 amino acids. The sampling schedule covered blood at baseline, cycle 4 day 1, and cycle 7 day 1. Some clones are missing from TCRdb's copy, which holds only in-frame ones; the method was immunoSEQ multiplex PCR. The table has about 72,000 clones, roughly nine tenths seen once. Sequences were derived from CD4+ or CD8+ T cells sorted from blood, sampled in a trial of the OX40 agonist ivuxolimab. The chain joins TRBV5-6 to TRBJ1-5, with 9 bases matching TRBD1. The receptor was derived from an adult with an advanced solid tumor such as melanoma, head and neck, liver or kidney cancer. The CDR3 DNA is TGTGCCAGCAACTTACAGGGGGCGTTCGGTCAGCCCCAGCATTTT. Protein sequence: CASNLQGAFGQPQHF.